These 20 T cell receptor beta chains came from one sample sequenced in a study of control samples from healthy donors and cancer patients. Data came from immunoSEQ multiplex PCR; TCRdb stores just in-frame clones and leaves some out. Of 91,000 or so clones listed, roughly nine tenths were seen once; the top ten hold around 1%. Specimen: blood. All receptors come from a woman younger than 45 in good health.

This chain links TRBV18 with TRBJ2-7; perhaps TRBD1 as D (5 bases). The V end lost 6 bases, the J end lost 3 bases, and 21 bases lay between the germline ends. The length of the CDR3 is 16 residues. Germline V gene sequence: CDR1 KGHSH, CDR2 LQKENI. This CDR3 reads CASSRTRQSVNYEQYF. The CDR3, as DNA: TGTGCCAGCTCGCGGACCCGACAGTCTGTGAACTACGAGCAGTACTTC.

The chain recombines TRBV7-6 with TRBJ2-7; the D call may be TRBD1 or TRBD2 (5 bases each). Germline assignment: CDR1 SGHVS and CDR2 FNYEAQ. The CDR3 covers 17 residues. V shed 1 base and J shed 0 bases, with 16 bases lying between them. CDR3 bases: TGTGCCAGCAGCTTAGAAGGGTGGGGGACGAGCTCCTACGAGCAGTACTTC. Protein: CASSLEGWGTSSYEQYF.

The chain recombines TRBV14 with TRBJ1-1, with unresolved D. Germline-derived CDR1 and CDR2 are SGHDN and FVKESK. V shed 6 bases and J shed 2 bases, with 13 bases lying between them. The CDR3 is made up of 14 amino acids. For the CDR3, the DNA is TGTGCCAGCAGACTGCAAGGGTTCAACACTGAAGCTTTCTTT. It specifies CASRLQGFNTEAFF. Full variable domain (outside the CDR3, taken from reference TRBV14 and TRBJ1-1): EAGVTQFPSHSVIEKGQTVTLRCDPISGHDNLYWYRRVMGKEIKFLLHFVKESKQDESGMPNNRFLAERTGGTYSTLKVQPAELEDSGVYFCASRLQGFNTEAFFGQGTRLTVV.

CDR3: CASSYRDRVNEKLFF. CDR3 bases: TGTGCCAGCAGTTACCGGGACAGGGTAAATGAAAAACTGTTTTTT. This chain connects TRBV6-5 to TRBJ1-4; 9 nucleotides align to TRBD1. In germline, CDR1 is MNHEY, CDR2 SVGAGI. V shed 2 bases, J shed 5 bases, and the junction held 3 bases outside the gene matches. The CDR3 runs 15 residues.

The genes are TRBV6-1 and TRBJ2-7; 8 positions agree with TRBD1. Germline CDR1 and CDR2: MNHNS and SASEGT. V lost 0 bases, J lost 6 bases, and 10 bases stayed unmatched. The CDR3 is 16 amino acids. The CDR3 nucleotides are TGTGCCAGCAGTGAAGCGGCCAGGGGGCTTTTTACCGAGCAGTACTTC. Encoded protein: CASSEAARGLFTEQYF.

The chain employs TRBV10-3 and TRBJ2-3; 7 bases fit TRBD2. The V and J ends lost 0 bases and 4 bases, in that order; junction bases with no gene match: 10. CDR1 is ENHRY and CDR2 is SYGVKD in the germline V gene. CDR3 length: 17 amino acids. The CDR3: CAISESVPGGAADTQYF. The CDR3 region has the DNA TGTGCCATCAGTGAGTCGGTCCCGGGAGGTGCTGCAGATACGCAGTATTTT.

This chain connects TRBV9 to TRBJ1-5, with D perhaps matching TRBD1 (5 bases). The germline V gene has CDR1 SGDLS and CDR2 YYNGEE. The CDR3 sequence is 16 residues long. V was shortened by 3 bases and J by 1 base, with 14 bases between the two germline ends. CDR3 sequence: CASSEGWGVSNQPQHF. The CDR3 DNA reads TGTGCCAGCAGCGAGGGGTGGGGAGTCAGCAATCAGCCCCAGCATTTT.

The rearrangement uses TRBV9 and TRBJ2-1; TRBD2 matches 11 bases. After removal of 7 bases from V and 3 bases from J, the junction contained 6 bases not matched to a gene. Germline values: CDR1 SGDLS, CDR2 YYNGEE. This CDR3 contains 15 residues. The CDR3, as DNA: TGTGCCAGCCAAGCCGGGACTAGCGGCTACAATGAGCAGTTCTTC. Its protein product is CASQAGTSGYNEQFF.

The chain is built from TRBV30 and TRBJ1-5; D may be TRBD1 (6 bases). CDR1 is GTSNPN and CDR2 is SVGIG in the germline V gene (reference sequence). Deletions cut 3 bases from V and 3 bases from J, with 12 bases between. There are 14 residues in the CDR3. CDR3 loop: CAWRDGTFNQPQHF. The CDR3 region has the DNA TGTGCCTGGAGGGACGGGACATTCAATCAGCCCCAGCATTTT.

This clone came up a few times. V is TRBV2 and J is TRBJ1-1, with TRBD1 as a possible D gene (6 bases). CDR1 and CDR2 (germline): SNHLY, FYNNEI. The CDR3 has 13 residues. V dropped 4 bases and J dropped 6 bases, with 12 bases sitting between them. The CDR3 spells CASSAGDVAEAFF. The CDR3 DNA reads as TGTGCCAGCAGTGCAGGGGATGTAGCTGAAGCTTTCTTT.

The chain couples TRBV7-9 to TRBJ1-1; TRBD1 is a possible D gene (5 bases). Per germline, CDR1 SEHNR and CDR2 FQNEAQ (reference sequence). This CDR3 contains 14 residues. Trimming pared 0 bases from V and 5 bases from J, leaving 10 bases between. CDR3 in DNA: TGTGCCAGCAGCTTAGCGGTGGGGGGGACTGAAGCTTTCTTT. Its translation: CASSLAVGGTEAFF.

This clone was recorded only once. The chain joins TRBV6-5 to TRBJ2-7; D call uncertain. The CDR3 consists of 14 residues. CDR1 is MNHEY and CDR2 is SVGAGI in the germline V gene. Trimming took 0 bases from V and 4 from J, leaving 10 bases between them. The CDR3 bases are TGTGCCAGCAGTTACTCCGCCAGCGTTTACGAGCAGTACTTC. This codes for CASSYSASVYEQYF.

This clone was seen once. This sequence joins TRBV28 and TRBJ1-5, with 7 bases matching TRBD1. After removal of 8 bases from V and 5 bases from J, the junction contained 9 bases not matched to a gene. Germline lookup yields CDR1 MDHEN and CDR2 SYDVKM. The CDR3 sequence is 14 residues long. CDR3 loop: CASRTGAGYQPQHF. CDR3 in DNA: TGTGCCAGCCGTACAGGGGCTGGGTATCAGCCCCAGCATTTT.

The DNA for the CDR3 is TGTGCCAGCTCACCTCAAAGCGGGGGCCCGTGGAATCAGCCCCAGCATTTT. Its translation: CASSPQSGGPWNQPQHF. The J gene is TRBJ1-5, the V gene TRBV18, with TRBD1 as a possible D gene (6 bases). Between the trimmed V and J ends, which lost 3 bases and 4 bases, there was a span of 19 bases. CDR1 and CDR2 (germline): KGHSH, LQKENI. The CDR3 length is 17 residues. Drawing the rest from reference TRBV18 and TRBJ1-5, the complete variable domain is NAGVMQNPRHLVRRRGQEARLRCSPMKGHSHVYWYRQLPEEGLKFMVYLQKENIIDESGMPKERFSAEFPKEGPSILRIQQVVRGDSAAYFCASSPQSGGPWNQPQHFGDGTRLSIL.

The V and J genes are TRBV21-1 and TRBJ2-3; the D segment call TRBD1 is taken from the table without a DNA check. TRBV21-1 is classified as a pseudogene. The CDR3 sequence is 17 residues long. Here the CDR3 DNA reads TGTGCCAGCAGCACACTCCGAAGGGTTACAGGAGCAGATACGCAGTATTTT. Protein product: CASSTLRRVTGADTQYF.

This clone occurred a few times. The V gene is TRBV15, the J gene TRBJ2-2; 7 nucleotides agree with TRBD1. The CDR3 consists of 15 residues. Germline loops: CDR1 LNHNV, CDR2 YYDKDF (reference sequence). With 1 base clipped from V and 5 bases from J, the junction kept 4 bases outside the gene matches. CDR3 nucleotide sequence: TGTGCCACCAGCAGAGGAGGGACAGCTACCGGGGAGCTGTTTTTT. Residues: CATSRGGTATGELFF.

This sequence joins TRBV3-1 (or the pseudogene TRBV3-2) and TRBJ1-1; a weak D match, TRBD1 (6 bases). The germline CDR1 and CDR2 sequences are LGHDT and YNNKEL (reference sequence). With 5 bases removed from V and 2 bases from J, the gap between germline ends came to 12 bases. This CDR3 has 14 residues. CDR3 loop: CASSAQGLNTEAFF. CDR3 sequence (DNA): TGTGCCAGCAGCGCTCAGGGGTTAAACACTGAAGCTTTCTTT.

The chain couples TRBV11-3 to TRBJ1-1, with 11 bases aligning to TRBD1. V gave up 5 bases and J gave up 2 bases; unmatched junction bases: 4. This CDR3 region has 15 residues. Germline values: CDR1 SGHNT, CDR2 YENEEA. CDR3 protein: CASSPGTGGNTEAFF. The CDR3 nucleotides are TGTGCCAGCAGCCCTGGGACAGGGGGAAACACTGAAGCTTTCTTT.

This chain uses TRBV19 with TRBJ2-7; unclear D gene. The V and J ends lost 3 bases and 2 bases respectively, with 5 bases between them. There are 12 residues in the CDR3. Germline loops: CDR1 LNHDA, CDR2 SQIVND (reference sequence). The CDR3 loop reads CASSISTYEQYF. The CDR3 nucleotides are TGTGCCAGTAGTATCTCCACCTACGAGCAGTACTTC.

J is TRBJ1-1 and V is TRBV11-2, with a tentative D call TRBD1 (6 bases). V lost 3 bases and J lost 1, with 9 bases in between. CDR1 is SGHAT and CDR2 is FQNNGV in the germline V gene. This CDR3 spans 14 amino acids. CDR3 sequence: CASSFQQGNTEAFF. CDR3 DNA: TGTGCCAGCAGCTTCCAACAGGGGAACACTGAAGCTTTCTTT.